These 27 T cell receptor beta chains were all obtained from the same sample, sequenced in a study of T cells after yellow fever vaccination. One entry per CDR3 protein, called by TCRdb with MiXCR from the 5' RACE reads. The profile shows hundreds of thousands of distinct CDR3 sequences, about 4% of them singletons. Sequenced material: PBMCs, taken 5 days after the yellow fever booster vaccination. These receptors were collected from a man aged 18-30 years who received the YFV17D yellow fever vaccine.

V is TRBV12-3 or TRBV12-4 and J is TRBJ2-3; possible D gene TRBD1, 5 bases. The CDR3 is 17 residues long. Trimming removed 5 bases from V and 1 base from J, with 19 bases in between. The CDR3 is CASSPRPQGPGTDTQYF. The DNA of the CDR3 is TGTGCCAGCAGTCCCCGCCCCCAGGGCCCTGGCACAGATACGCAGTATTTT.

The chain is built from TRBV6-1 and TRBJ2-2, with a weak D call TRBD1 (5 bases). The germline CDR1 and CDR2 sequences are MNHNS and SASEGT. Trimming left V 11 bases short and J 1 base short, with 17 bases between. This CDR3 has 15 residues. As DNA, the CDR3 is TGTGCCTCAAAGGGGAATGCCCGGAACACCGGGGAGCTGTTTTTT. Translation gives CASKGNARNTGELFF.

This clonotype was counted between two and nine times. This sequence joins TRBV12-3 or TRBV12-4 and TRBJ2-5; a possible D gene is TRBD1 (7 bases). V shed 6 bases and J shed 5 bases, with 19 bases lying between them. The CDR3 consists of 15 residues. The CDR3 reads CASRARGATDETQYF. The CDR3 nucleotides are TGTGCCAGCAGAGCCAGGGGGGCGACGGATGAGACCCAGTACTTC.

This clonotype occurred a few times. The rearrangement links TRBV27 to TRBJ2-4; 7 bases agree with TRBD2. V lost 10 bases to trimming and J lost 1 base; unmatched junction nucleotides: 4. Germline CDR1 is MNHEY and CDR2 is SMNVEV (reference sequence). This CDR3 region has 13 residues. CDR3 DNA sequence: TGTGCCACCGCGGGAGCGGCCAAAAACATTCAGTACTTC. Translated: CATAGAAKNIQYF.

CDR3 sequence: CSARENQPQHF. CDR3 DNA: TGCAGTGCCCGGGAAAATCAGCCCCAGCATTTT. The V call is TRBV20-1, the J call TRBJ1-5; no reliable D call. Trimming removed 6 bases at V and 4 bases at J, with 7 bases between. The CDR3 totals 11 residues. In germline, CDR1 is DFQATT, CDR2 SNEGSKA (reference sequence).

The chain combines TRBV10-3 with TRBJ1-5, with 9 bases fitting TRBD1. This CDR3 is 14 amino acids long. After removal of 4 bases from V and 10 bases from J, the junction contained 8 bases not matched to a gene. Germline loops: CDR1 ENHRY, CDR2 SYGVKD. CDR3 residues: CAISGTGTGLPQHF. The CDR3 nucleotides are TGTGCCATCAGTGGTACCGGGACAGGGCTCCCCCAGCATTTT.

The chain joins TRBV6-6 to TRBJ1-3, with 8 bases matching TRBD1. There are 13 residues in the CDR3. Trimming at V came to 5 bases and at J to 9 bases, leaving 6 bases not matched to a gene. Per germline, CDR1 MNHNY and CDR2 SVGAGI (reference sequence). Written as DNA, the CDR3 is TGTGCCAGCAGTAAAGGACAGGGACTCACCATATATTTT. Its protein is CASSKGQGLTIYF.

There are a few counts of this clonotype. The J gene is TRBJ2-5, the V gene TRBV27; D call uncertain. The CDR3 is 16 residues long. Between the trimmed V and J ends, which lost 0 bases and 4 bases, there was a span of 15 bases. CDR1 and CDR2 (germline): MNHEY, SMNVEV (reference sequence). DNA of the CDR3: TGTGCCAGCAGTTTATCGTACCCAATGGGCGGAGAGACCCAGTACTTC. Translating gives CASSLSYPMGGETQYF.

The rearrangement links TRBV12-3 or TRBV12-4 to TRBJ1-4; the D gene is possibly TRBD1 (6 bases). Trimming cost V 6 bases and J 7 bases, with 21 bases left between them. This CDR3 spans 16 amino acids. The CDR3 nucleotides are TGTGCCAGCAGCCGCCGGGGGCTAGGAATTGGTGAAAAACTGTTTTTT. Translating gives CASSRRGLGIGEKLFF.

The CDR3 nucleotides read TGTGCCACTGGGGGACCCAACTATGGCTACACCTTC. Its protein is CATGGPNYGYTF. V and J are TRBV6-6 and TRBJ1-2, with D perhaps TRBD1 (5 bases). The ends were cut back, 10 bases at V and 2 bases at J, with 11 bases in the middle. The CDR3 has 12 residues. Germline V gene lookup returns CDR1 MNHNY and CDR2 SVGAGI (reference sequence).

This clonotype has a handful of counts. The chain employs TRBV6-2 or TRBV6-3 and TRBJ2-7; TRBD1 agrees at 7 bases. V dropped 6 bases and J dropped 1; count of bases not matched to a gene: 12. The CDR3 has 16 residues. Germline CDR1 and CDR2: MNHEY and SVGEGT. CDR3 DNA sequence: TGTGCCAGCAGCAGGCCGGGACAGCACGGTTCCTACGAGCAGTACGTC. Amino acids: CASSRPGQHGSYEQYV.

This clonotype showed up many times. CDR3 region: CASSQSGAFYEQYV. The DNA for the CDR3 is TGTGCCAGCAGCCAGTCAGGGGCATTCTACGAGCAGTACGTC. The chain combines TRBV14 with TRBJ2-7; possible D gene TRBD1, 6 bases. Germline V gene lookup returns CDR1 SGHDN and CDR2 FVKESK. The germline V and J ends were trimmed by 3 bases and 3 bases, with 12 bases remaining between them. The CDR3 is 14 residues long.

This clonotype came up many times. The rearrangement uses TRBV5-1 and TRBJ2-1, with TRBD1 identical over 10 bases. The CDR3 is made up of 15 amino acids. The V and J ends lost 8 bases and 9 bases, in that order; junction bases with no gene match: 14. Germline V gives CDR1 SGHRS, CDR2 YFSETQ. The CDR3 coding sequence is TGCGCCAGTGGACCGGGACAGGGGATTGTTGGTGAGCAGTTCTTC. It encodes CASGPGQGIVGEQFF.

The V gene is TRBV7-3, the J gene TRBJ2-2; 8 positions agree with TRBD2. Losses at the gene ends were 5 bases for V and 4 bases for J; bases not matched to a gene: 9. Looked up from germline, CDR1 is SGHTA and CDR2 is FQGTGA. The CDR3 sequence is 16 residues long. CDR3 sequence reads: CASSAHRGGGTGELFF. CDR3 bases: TGTGCCAGCAGCGCTCACCGGGGGGGCGGCACCGGGGAGCTGTTTTTT. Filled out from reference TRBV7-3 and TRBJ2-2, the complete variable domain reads GAGVSQTPSNKVTEKGKYVELRCDPISGHTALYWYRQSLGQGPEFLIYFQGTGAADDSGLPNDRFFAVRPEGSVSTLKIQRTERGDSAVYLCASSAHRGGGTGELFFGEGSRLTVL.

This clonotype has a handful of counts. CDR3 coding DNA: TGCAGTGCTAGAGATCCGACAGGGTCGGGGTACAATGAGCAGTTCTTC. Translation: CSARDPTGSGYNEQFF. The rearrangement joins TRBV20-1 to TRBJ2-1, with TRBD1 matching 7 bases. The ends lost 0 bases at V and 4 bases at J; junction bases unmatched: 9. There are 16 residues in the CDR3. CDR1 and CDR2 from the germline V gene are DFQATT and SNEGSKA (reference sequence).

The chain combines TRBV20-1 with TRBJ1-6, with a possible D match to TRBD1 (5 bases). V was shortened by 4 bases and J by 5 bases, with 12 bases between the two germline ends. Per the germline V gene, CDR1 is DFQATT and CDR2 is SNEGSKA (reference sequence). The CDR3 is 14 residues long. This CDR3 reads CSAIPARDNSPLHF. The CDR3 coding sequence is TGCAGTGCTATTCCTGCCAGGGATAATTCACCCCTCCACTTT.

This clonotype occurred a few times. The CDR3 here is CASSPRSLNLLNTEAFF. The CDR3 bases are TGTGCCAGCAGCCCAAGAAGCCTCAACCTATTGAACACTGAAGCTTTCTTT. The chain carries TRBV7-2 and TRBJ1-1; D remains ambiguous. Per the germline V gene, CDR1 is SGHTA and CDR2 is FQGNSA. The CDR3 covers 17 residues. Trimming pared 5 bases from V and 0 bases from J, leaving 19 bases between.

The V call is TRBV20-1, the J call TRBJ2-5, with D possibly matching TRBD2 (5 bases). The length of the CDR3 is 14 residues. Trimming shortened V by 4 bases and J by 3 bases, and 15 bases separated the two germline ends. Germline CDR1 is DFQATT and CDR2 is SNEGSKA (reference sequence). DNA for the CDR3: TGCAGTGCTATCTCGTCTACCGGGGAAGAGACCCAGTACTTC. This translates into CSAISSTGEETQYF.

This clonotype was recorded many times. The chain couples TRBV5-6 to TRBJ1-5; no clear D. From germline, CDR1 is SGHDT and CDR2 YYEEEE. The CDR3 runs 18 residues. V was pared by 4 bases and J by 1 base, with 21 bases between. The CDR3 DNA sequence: TGTGCCAGCAGCCAAGGGCCCACCGCAAGCCACAGCAATCAGCCCCAGCATTTT. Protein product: CASSQGPTASHSNQPQHF.

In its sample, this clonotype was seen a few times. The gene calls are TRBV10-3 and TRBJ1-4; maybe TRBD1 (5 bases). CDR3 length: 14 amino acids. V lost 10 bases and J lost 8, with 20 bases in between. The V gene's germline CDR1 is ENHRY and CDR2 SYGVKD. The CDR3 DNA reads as TGTGCCACCGCCGGGGGTGACAGAGGGGAAAAACTGTTTTTT. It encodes CATAGGDRGEKLFF.

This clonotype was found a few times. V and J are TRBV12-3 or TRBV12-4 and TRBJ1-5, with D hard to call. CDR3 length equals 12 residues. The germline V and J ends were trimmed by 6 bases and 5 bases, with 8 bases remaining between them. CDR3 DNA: TGTGCCAGCAGCGACGCTTATCAGCCCCAGCATTTT. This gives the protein CASSDAYQPQHF.

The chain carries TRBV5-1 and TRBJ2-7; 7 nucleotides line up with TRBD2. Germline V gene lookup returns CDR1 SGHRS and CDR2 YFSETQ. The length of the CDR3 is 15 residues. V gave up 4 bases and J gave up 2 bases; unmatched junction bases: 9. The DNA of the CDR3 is TGCGCCAGCAGCCCGGAAGCGGGGCCCCCCTACGAGCAGTACTTC. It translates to CASSPEAGPPYEQYF.

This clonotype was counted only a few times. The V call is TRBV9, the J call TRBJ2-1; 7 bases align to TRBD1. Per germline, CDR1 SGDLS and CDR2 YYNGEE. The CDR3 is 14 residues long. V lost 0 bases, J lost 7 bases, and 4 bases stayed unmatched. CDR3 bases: TGTGCCAGCAGCGTAGGGACAGGAAGGAATGAGCAGTTCTTC. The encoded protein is CASSVGTGRNEQFF.

The CDR3 nucleotides read TGTGCCAGCAGCCGAGGACAGGGGGTTAGTCGTGAGCAGTACGTC. Protein sequence: CASSRGQGVSREQYV. This chain connects TRBV3-1 to TRBJ2-7; 10 nucleotides match TRBD1. CDR1 and CDR2 from the germline V gene are LGHDT and YNNKEL (reference sequence). V shed 4 bases, J shed 7 bases, and the junction held 10 bases outside the gene matches. This CDR3 region has 15 residues.

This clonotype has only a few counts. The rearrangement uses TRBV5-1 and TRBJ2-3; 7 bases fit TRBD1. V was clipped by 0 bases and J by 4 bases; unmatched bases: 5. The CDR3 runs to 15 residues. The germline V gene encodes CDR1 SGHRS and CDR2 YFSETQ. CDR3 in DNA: TGCGCCAGCAGCTTGGGGGGACAGAGGTCAGATACGCAGTATTTT. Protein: CASSLGGQRSDTQYF.

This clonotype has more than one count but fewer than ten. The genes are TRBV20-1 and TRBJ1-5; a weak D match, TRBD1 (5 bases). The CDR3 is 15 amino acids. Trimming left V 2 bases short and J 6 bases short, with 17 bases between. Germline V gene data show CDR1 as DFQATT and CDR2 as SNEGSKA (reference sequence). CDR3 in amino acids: CSARFAGIVVQPQHF. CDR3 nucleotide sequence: TGCAGTGCTAGATTTGCAGGGATTGTGGTTCAGCCCCAGCATTTT.

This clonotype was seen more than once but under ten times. CDR3 protein: CSAYGTRPEQFF. In DNA form, the CDR3 reads TGCAGTGCATACGGGACTAGGCCTGAGCAGTTCTTC. The chain uses TRBV20-1 and TRBJ2-1; 8 bases fit TRBD2. Germline CDR1 is DFQATT and CDR2 is SNEGSKA (reference sequence). Trimming removed 6 bases from V and 9 bases from J; junction bases left unmatched: 7. The CDR3 loop spans 12 amino acids.